This T cell receptor (beta chain) was captured in a study of blood T cell repertoires in COVID-19. The overall study: Sites in the United States, Italy and Spain provided acute and convalescent COVID-19 samples. PBMCs, B-cell-depleted T cells, or T cells were the source of the cDNA or gDNA that made up the material.

The junction had 25 bases not matched to a gene; V was cut back by 10 bases and J by 8 bases. This CDR3 comprises 19 residues. The germline CDR1 and CDR2 sequences are KGHDR and SFDVKD. Under the authors' procedure: Estimation of nucleated cell counts relied on the amplification of reference gene primers. Profiled with immunoSEQ multiplex PCR; TCRdb holds only in-frame clones, not every one. V, J and clone size derive from that table, while D and trimming were established from the DNA sequence. The data contain about 200,000 clones, about nine tenths of them singletons. The chain couples TRBV24-1 to TRBJ1-4, with 9 bases identical to TRBD1. The receptor comes from a man between 18 and 29 years old with active or convalescent COVID-19. Sequenced sample: peripheral blood. This CDR3 is CATTSRDRVLNKQVEKLFF. The DNA of the CDR3 is TGTGCCACAACGAGCCGGGACAGGGTCTTGAATAAGCAGGTCGAAAAACTGTTTTTT.